This T cell receptor beta chain was captured in a study of CXCR3-negative and CXCR3-positive naive CD8 T cells. Regarding this clonotype: Its antigen remains unidentified.

Regarding the study as a whole: Surface CD5 matched across naive subsets, and TRB CDR3 properties served to infer TCR strength.

It was by 5' RACE with UMI labels that the TRB cDNA libraries were prepared. TCRdb reprocessed the 5' RACE reads, with one entry per CDR3 protein and no DNA. The sample's table shows some 130,000 distinct CDR3 sequences. CD45RO-CCR7+CD27+CD95- marked naive CD8+ T cells. Sequencing was carried out using naive CXCR3- CD8+ T cells from blood. Subset denoted: CD45RO-CCR7+CD27+CD95- naive CD8+ T cells lacking CXCR3 (TNR3-). This clonotype was sampled from a human donor in good health. Some clones in this sample may be carry-over from other donors' samples.

The CDR3 loop reads CSGRTGLQETQYF. V usage is TRBV29-1 and J usage is TRBJ2-5; TCRdb's D call of TRBD1 is untestable without DNA. CDR3 size: 13 residues. CDR1 SQVTM and CDR2 ANQGSEA come from the germline V gene.